The next 25 T cell receptor beta chains were all read from a single sample in a study of blood T cell repertoires in COVID-19 (dated by TCRdb to the early 2020s). Library preparation was by the immunoSEQ multiplex PCR assay. The table comes from immuneACCESS by way of TCRdb, which keeps in-frame sequences with V and J called. Part of the clones is missing from these tables; in studies checked, under half for an unresolved V gene and the rest for unknown reasons. Recorded for this sample are a few hundred thousand clones; approximately 89% of them occurred a single time. In total, the top ten clones hold over 0.7% of the sample. Sequenced: PBMCs or T cells enriched from blood (not recorded which). These receptors were obtained from a woman in her forties who had been exposed to COVID-19.

The chain recombines TRBV19 with TRBJ1-5; 7 bases map to TRBD1. This CDR3 has 15 amino acids. The V and J ends lost 4 bases and 3 bases, in that order; junction bases with no gene match: 6. Germline loops: CDR1 LNHDA, CDR2 SQIVND (reference sequence). CDR3 residues: CASSTTTGNNQPQHF. The CDR3 nucleotides are TGTGCCAGTAGTACCACGACAGGGAACAATCAGCCCCAGCATTTT.

This sequence joins TRBV2 and TRBJ1-1; tentatively, D is TRBD1 (6 bases). In germline, CDR1 is SNHLY, CDR2 FYNNEI. The CDR3 consists of 14 residues. V was pared by 6 bases and J by 0 bases, with 11 bases between. The CDR3 loop is CASRDSSMNTEAFF. CDR3 in DNA: TGTGCCAGCAGGGACAGTTCGATGAACACTGAAGCTTTCTTT.

The chain is built from TRBV5-1 and TRBJ1-1; tentative D call: TRBD1 (5 bases). The V and J ends lost 0 bases and 8 bases respectively, with 8 bases between them. CDR1 is SGHRS, CDR2 YFSETQ, per germline. The CDR3 consists of 12 residues. Here the CDR3 reads CASSLEGAEAFF. The CDR3 coding sequence is TGCGCCAGCAGCTTGGAAGGGGCCGAAGCTTTCTTT.

On this clone: This may stem from a read error, because a much larger clone lies one nucleotide away. The chain couples TRBV27 to TRBJ2-2, with D possibly matching TRBD2 (5 bases). Germline V gene lookup returns CDR1 MNHEY and CDR2 SMNVEV (reference sequence). This CDR3 contains 12 residues. With 5 bases removed from V and 6 bases from J, the gap between germline ends came to 7 bases. CDR3 bases: TGTGCCAGCAGTCCCGGGGCCGGGGAGCTGTTTTTT. It is translated as CASSPGAGELFF.

The chain couples TRBV19 to TRBJ1-2; a weak D match, TRBD1 (5 bases). The CDR3 has 13 amino acids. Germline CDR1 and CDR2: LNHDA and SQIVND (reference sequence). Trimming left V 5 bases short and J 4 bases short, with 11 bases between. The CDR3 nucleotides read TGTGCCAGTAGTCAGCTGGGGGGCTATGGCTACACCTTC. Encoded protein: CASSQLGGYGYTF.

This rearrangement joins TRBV7-8 to TRBJ2-5; tentatively, D is TRBD2 (5 bases). The germline V gene has CDR1 SGHVS and CDR2 FQNEAQ. V lost 4 bases and J lost 3, with 18 bases in between. This CDR3 is 16 amino acids long. The CDR3: CASSSLPSIGEETQYF. CDR3 sequence (DNA): TGTGCCAGCAGCTCACTGCCTAGCATTGGGGAAGAGACCCAGTACTTC.

V gene TRBV30 combines with J gene TRBJ1-2; D is perhaps TRBD1 (5 bases). The germline V and J ends were trimmed by 2 bases and 7 bases, with 8 bases remaining between them. Germline V gene data show CDR1 as GTSNPN and CDR2 as SVGIG (reference sequence). This CDR3 contains 11 residues. The CDR3 protein is CAWSQGSGYTF. In DNA, the CDR3 is TGTGCCTGGAGTCAGGGCAGTGGCTACACCTTC.

This chain joins TRBV7-9 and TRBJ2-3; D is possibly TRBD1 (5 bases). V gave up 4 bases and J gave up 3 bases, with 11 bases separating them. The CDR3 extends over 14 amino acids. The germline CDR1 and CDR2 sequences are SEHNR and FQNEAQ (reference sequence). This CDR3 reads CASSSSQGTDTQYF. DNA for the CDR3: TGTGCCAGCAGCTCAAGCCAGGGTACAGATACGCAGTATTTT.

J is TRBJ1-2 and V is TRBV7-6; no reliable D call. CDR3 length: 16 amino acids. V lost 4 bases, J lost 2 bases, and 17 bases lay in between. The V gene's germline CDR1 is SGHVS and CDR2 FNYEAQ. Here the CDR3 reads CASSSSRCKPNYGYTF. CDR3 nucleotide sequence: TGTGCCAGCAGCTCTTCCCGGTGCAAGCCCAACTATGGCTACACCTTC.

This chain links TRBV5-1 with TRBJ1-2; a weak D match, TRBD1 (6 bases). The V end was cut by 1 base, the J end by 5 bases, with 15 bases between. Germline V CDR1 and CDR2: SGHRS, YFSETQ. The CDR3 spans 15 residues. The CDR3 DNA reads as TGCGCCAGCAGCTTGAATCCAGGGGCTGAATATGGCTACACCTTC. Translated, it gives CASSLNPGAEYGYTF.

The chain joins TRBV2 to TRBJ2-3, with TRBD2 matching over 8 bases. Germline V gives CDR1 SNHLY, CDR2 FYNNEI. CDR3 size: 15 residues. J lost 4 bases, V lost 5 bases, and 8 bases had no gene match. As DNA, the CDR3 is TGTGCCAGCAGTACCGGGACTAGGGGATCAGATACGCAGTATTTT. Residues: CASSTGTRGSDTQYF. Using reference TRBV2 and TRBJ2-3 for the parts outside the CDR3, the full variable domain is EPEVTQTPSHQVTQMGQEVILRCVPISNHLYFYWYRQILGQKVEFLVSFYNNEISEKSEIFDDQFSVERPDGSNFTLKIRSTKLEDSAMYFCASSTGTRGSDTQYFGPGTRLTVL.

V is TRBV19 and J is TRBJ2-6, with 9 bases lining up with TRBD1. Germline values: CDR1 LNHDA, CDR2 SQIVND (reference sequence). The CDR3 consists of 20 residues. The ends lost 5 bases at V and 0 bases at J; junction bases unmatched: 14. The CDR3 DNA reads TGTGCCAGTAGTCCCCTAGGGACAGGGCGGTTAGACTCTGGGGCCAACGTCCTGACTTTC. It codes for CASSPLGTGRLDSGANVLTF.

V usage is TRBV6-5 and J usage is TRBJ2-2; the D gene is possibly TRBD2 (5 bases). The CDR3 extends over 13 amino acids. Germline V gives CDR1 MNHEY, CDR2 SVGAGI. V was shortened by 2 bases and J by 5 bases, with 6 bases between the two germline ends. Here the CDR3 DNA reads TGTGCCAGCAGTTACGGCGGGACCGGGGAGCTGTTTTTT. This codes for CASSYGGTGELFF.

The rearrangement links TRBV12-3 or TRBV12-4 to TRBJ1-6; D may be TRBD1 (6 bases). This CDR3 is 13 amino acids long. V was trimmed by 6 bases and J by 15 bases, leaving 18 bases between them. CDR3 loop: CASRQTGTSNLHF. For the CDR3, the DNA is TGTGCCAGCAGACAAACCGGGACATCTAACCTCCACTTT.

The chain has TRBV27 and TRBJ2-7; a weak D match, TRBD2 (6 bases). Trimming removed 5 bases at V and 0 bases at J, with 20 bases between. From germline, CDR1 is MNHEY and CDR2 SMNVEV (reference sequence). The CDR3 covers 17 residues. In nucleotides, the CDR3 is TGTGCCAGCAGTCTCCAGCCCGGGACTGGAAGCTCCTACGAGCAGTACTTC. Protein: CASSLQPGTGSSYEQYF.

The chain joins TRBV27 to TRBJ2-1; the D is unclear. The V gene lost 2 bases and the J gene lost 0 bases, with 5 bases spanning the gap. There are 14 residues in the CDR3. The V gene's germline CDR1 is MNHEY and CDR2 SMNVEV (reference sequence). The CDR3 DNA reads as TGTGCCAGCAGTTTAACAACCTCCTACAATGAGCAGTTCTTC. It yields the protein CASSLTTSYNEQFF.

The V and J genes are TRBV19 and TRBJ1-2; 7 nucleotides match TRBD1. J was trimmed by 0 bases and V by 5 bases; bases with no gene match: 6. The CDR3 is 15 amino acids. CDR1 LNHDA and CDR2 SQIVND come from the germline V gene (reference sequence). The CDR3: CASSPQGTANYGYTF. The CDR3 region has the DNA TGTGCCAGTAGTCCACAGGGGACAGCTAACTATGGCTACACCTTC.

The genes are TRBV18 and TRBJ1-4; D may be TRBD1 (5 bases). V was trimmed by 3 bases and J by 14 bases, leaving 22 bases between them. Germline CDR1 reads KGHSH; CDR2 reads LQKENI. This CDR3 has 15 residues. The CDR3 spells CASSPDIGNRWRLFF. The CDR3 region has the DNA TGTGCCAGCTCACCGGACATAGGGAACCGCTGGCGGCTGTTTTTT.

This clone has only one observation. The rearrangement links TRBV19 to TRBJ1-1, with D unclear. The CDR3 is 10 amino acids. The V end was cut by 10 bases, the J end by 7 bases, with 10 bases between. Germline lookup yields CDR1 LNHDA and CDR2 SQIVND (reference sequence). This chain's CDR3 is CATRLHEAFF. CDR3 DNA: TGTGCCACCCGATTACATGAAGCTTTCTTT.

The rearrangement links TRBV5-1 to TRBJ2-5; TRBD1 aligns across 7 bases. This CDR3 region has 13 residues. Germline lookup yields CDR1 SGHRS and CDR2 YFSETQ. Trimming removed 4 bases from V and 6 bases from J; junction bases left unmatched: 6. In nucleotides, the CDR3 is TGCGCCAGCAGCCCTGGACAGGAACAGACCCAGTACTTC. This gives the protein CASSPGQEQTQYF.

The chain joins TRBV2 to TRBJ1-2; 7 bases align to TRBD1. The CDR3 contains 14 residues. J was trimmed by 3 bases and V by 7 bases; bases with no gene match: 8. CDR1 SNHLY and CDR2 FYNNEI come from the germline V gene. Here the CDR3 reads CASKRGGDYYGYTF. In DNA, the CDR3 is TGTGCCAGCAAGAGAGGGGGCGACTACTATGGCTACACCTTC. The whole variable domain, remainder taken from reference TRBV2 and TRBJ1-2, is EPEVTQTPSHQVTQMGQEVILRCVPISNHLYFYWYRQILGQKVEFLVSFYNNEISEKSEIFDDQFSVERPDGSNFTLKIRSTKLEDSAMYFCASKRGGDYYGYTFGSGTRLTVV.

V is TRBV5-1 and J is TRBJ2-1; 10 bases fit TRBD2. This CDR3 has 14 amino acids. Germline CDR1 and CDR2: SGHRS and YFSETQ. V gave up 4 bases and J gave up 3 bases; unmatched junction bases: 1. For the CDR3, the DNA is TGCGCCAGCAGCAGACTAGCGGGCTACAATGAGCAGTTCTTC. The encoded protein is CASSRLAGYNEQFF.

A few counts support this clone. V and J are TRBV19 and TRBJ2-3; 8 bases match TRBD1. The CDR3 is made up of 15 amino acids. Losses at the gene ends were 5 bases for V and 7 bases for J; bases not matched to a gene: 11. Germline V gene lookup returns CDR1 LNHDA and CDR2 SQIVND (reference sequence). CDR3 sequence reads: CASSQKEQGAYTQYF. In DNA form, the CDR3 reads TGTGCCAGTAGTCAAAAGGAGCAGGGGGCCTATACGCAGTATTTT.

V gene TRBV5-1 combines with J gene TRBJ1-3; 7 bases align to TRBD1. CDR1 is SGHRS, CDR2 YFSETQ, per germline. V lost 0 bases to trimming and J lost 1 base; unmatched junction nucleotides: 10. This CDR3 region has 18 residues. The CDR3 loop reads CASSLAGQKGASGNTIYF. CDR3 DNA sequence: TGCGCCAGCAGCTTGGCGGGACAGAAGGGTGCGTCTGGAAACACCATATATTTT.

V usage is TRBV2 and J usage is TRBJ1-1; possibly TRBD1 for D (5 bases). The CDR3 is made up of 13 amino acids. Germline CDR1 reads SNHLY; CDR2 reads FYNNEI. V lost 7 bases and J lost 0, with 9 bases in between. Here the CDR3 DNA reads TGTGCCAGCACCCGGGGGGTGAACACTGAAGCTTTCTTT. It encodes CASTRGVNTEAFF.